The 17 T cell receptor beta chains below were found in one sample sequenced in a study of human T cells and chemical hapten exposure. TCRdb reanalysed the 5' RACE reads using MiXCR and keeps one entry per CDR3 protein. The sample has under 150,000 distinct CDR3 sequences, more than 15% seen once. Whole blood that had not been fractionated was the source of extracted total RNA. The receptor set was obtained from a human donor in good health.

Only a few counts were recorded for this clonotype. J is TRBJ2-2 and V is TRBV13, with TRBD1 matching over 8 bases. This CDR3 contains 16 residues. With V trimmed by 7 bases and J by 0 bases, 7 bases remained unmatched. The V gene's germline CDR1 is PRHDT and CDR2 FYEKMQ (reference sequence). Here the CDR3 reads CASTRDRTTNTGELFF. Written as DNA, the CDR3 is TGTGCCAGCACCCGGGACAGGACAACGAACACCGGGGAGCTGTTTTTT.

This clonotype was recorded at least ten times. This chain joins TRBV12-3 or TRBV12-4 and TRBJ1-5; D is unclear. This CDR3 has 13 amino acids. V was pared by 6 bases and J by 0 bases, with 6 bases between. The CDR3 loop is CASSLGSNQPQHF. CDR3 bases: TGTGCCAGCAGCTTGGGTAGCAATCAGCCCCAGCATTTT.

This clonotype was counted between two and nine times. This sequence joins TRBV6-2 or TRBV6-3 and TRBJ1-6; TRBD1 aligns across 8 bases. CDR3 length equals 15 residues. Germline CDR1 is MNHEY and CDR2 is SVGEGT. J was trimmed by 7 bases and V by 3 bases; bases with no gene match: 5. The CDR3 nucleotides read TGTGCCAGCAGTTATCCGGACAGGGTAAATTCACCCCTCCACTTT. Protein sequence: CASSYPDRVNSPLHF.

This clonotype was observed at least ten times. The gene calls are TRBV18 and TRBJ1-2; D unclear. This CDR3 is built from 15 residues. V dropped 1 base and J dropped 3 bases, with 12 bases sitting between them. Germline V lookup: CDR1 KGHSH, CDR2 LQKENI. The CDR3 DNA follows: TGTGCCAGCTCACCACGGGAGGCAATCGACTATGGCTACACCTTC. It translates to CASSPREAIDYGYTF.

The chain recombines TRBV29-1 with TRBJ2-7, with D perhaps matching TRBD2 (6 bases). V lost 4 bases and J 1 base, leaving 17 bases between the germline ends. Germline lookup yields CDR1 SQVTM and CDR2 ANQGSEA. The length of the CDR3 is 15 residues. The CDR3 sequence is CSVALAPSESYEQYF. The CDR3 region has the DNA TGCAGCGTTGCCCTAGCGCCCTCGGAATCCTACGAGCAGTACTTC.

The chain employs TRBV11-2 and TRBJ2-1; TRBD2 matches 9 bases. The V and J ends lost 6 bases and 7 bases, in that order; junction bases with no gene match: 10. The V gene's germline CDR1 is SGHAT and CDR2 FQNNGV. The CDR3 contains 15 residues. CDR3 in amino acids: CASRSLAGQANEQFF. The CDR3 DNA reads TGTGCCAGCAGATCACTAGCGGGCCAGGCGAATGAGCAGTTCTTC.

Many counts were recorded for this clonotype. This chain uses TRBV30 with TRBJ1-1; D call uncertain. CDR3 length equals 13 residues. Trimming removed 5 bases at V and 3 bases at J, with 13 bases between. Germline V gene sequence: CDR1 GTSNPN, CDR2 SVGIG (reference sequence). CDR3 nucleotides: TGTGCCTGGGCGATTGGACCCCACACTGAAGCTTTCTTT. It codes for CAWAIGPHTEAFF.

This clonotype turned up a few times. The rearrangement joins TRBV6-5 to TRBJ1-3, with D hard to call. V was shortened by 5 bases and J by 0 bases, with 5 bases between the two germline ends. The CDR3 extends over 13 amino acids. CDR1 and CDR2 from the germline V gene are MNHEY and SVGAGI. CDR3 residues: CASSPYSGNTIYF. Written as DNA, the CDR3 is TGTGCCAGCAGTCCCTACTCTGGAAACACCATATATTTT.

This clonotype occurred a few times. J is TRBJ1-2 and V is TRBV29-1; no reliable D call. This CDR3 is 12 amino acids long. The V end lost 0 bases, the J end lost 2 bases, and 4 bases lay between the germline ends. Per the germline V gene, CDR1 is SQVTM and CDR2 is ANQGSEA. The CDR3 nucleotides are TGCAGCGTTGAAGAAGGGAACTATGGCTACACCTTC. Its protein is CSVEEGNYGYTF.

V and J are TRBV5-1 and TRBJ1-4, with TRBD1 as a possible D gene (5 bases). The V end lost 0 bases, the J end lost 8 bases, and 17 bases lay between the germline ends. Per germline, CDR1 SGHRS and CDR2 YFSETQ. CDR3 size: 16 residues. CDR3 nucleotides: TGCGCCAGCAGCTTGGGACCCCGGGCCACAGGCGAAAAACTGTTTTTT. Translating it yields CASSLGPRATGEKLFF.

The gene calls are TRBV12-5 and TRBJ2-7; D is perhaps TRBD1 or TRBD2 (5 bases each). The germline V gene has CDR1 LGHNT and CDR2 FRNRAP. There are 13 residues in the CDR3. Trimming stripped 6 bases from V and 3 bases from J, with 12 bases between. This CDR3 is CASGPGRNYEQYF. CDR3 DNA: TGTGCTAGTGGCCCGGGACGGAACTACGAGCAGTACTTC.

This clonotype was counted only a few times. The CDR3 region has the DNA TGTGCCACCAGTTCCTCGCCCGATGGGGGCTACACCTTC. Translating gives CATSSSPDGGYTF. J is TRBJ1-2 and V is TRBV24-1; no firm D call. The V gene lost 6 bases and the J gene lost 8 bases, with 15 bases spanning the gap. Germline V gene sequence: CDR1 KGHDR, CDR2 SFDVKD. The CDR3 contains 13 residues.

This clonotype was seen only a few times. The rearrangement links TRBV24-1 to TRBJ2-2; D is unclear. CDR1 and CDR2 from the germline V gene are KGHDR and SFDVKD. The CDR3 is 14 amino acids. Trimming removed 9 bases at V and 3 bases at J, with 13 bases between. CDR3: CATSDPNDTGELFF. The CDR3 bases are TGTGCCACCTCTGACCCCAACGACACCGGGGAGCTGTTTTTT.

V and J are TRBV20-1 and TRBJ2-3; the match to TRBD2 covers 9 bases. The CDR3 sequence is 15 residues long. Trimming took 2 bases from V and 3 from J; bases not matched to a gene: 6. CDR1 is DFQATT, CDR2 SNEGSKA, per germline (reference sequence). This CDR3 reads CSARLPGLATDTQYF. CDR3 DNA sequence: TGCAGTGCTAGACTACCGGGACTAGCAACAGATACGCAGTATTTT.

This chain's CDR3 is CASSPGDGADTQYF. The CDR3 DNA reads as TGTGCCAGCTCACCCGGGGACGGGGCAGATACGCAGTATTTT. The chain carries TRBV18 and TRBJ2-3; tentatively, D is TRBD1 or TRBD2 (5 bases each). The CDR3 sequence is 14 residues long. Germline CDR1 reads KGHSH; CDR2 reads LQKENI. Trimming left V 3 bases short and J 4 bases short, with 11 bases between.

This clonotype has more than one count but fewer than ten. This chain joins TRBV5-1 and TRBJ2-5; 7 positions match TRBD1. V lost 3 bases and J lost 2; bases outside the gene matches: 7. Germline loops: CDR1 SGHRS, CDR2 YFSETQ. The CDR3 has 15 residues. The chain's CDR3 is CASSSTTGSQETQYF. The CDR3, as DNA: TGCGCCAGCAGCTCGACGACAGGGTCTCAAGAGACCCAGTACTTC. Full variable domain (outside the CDR3, taken from reference TRBV5-1 and TRBJ2-5): KAGVTQTPRYLIKTRGQQVTLSCSPISGHRSVSWYQQTPGQGLQFLFEYFSETQRNKGNFPGRFSGRQFSNSRSEMNVSTLELGDSALYLCASSSTTGSQETQYFGPGTRLLVL.

J is TRBJ2-3 and V is TRBV28; D uncertain. In germline, CDR1 is MDHEN, CDR2 SYDVKM. This CDR3 is built from 11 residues. With 5 bases removed from V and 5 bases from J, the gap between germline ends came to 5 bases. This CDR3 is CASSRRDTQYF. CDR3 coding DNA: TGTGCCAGCAGTCGCCGAGATACGCAGTATTTT.